Sequencing of this TCR beta chain was carried out in a study of T cells after yellow fever vaccination. Overall study results and limits: The secondary response was weaker but peaked faster, day 5 versus 15.

TCRdb re-called the 5' RACE reads through MiXCR, storing one row per CDR3 protein. The data show 500,000 to 700,000 distinct CDR3 sequences, under 25% seen once. A word on this clonotype: Its specificity is unknown.

V was clipped by 4 bases and J by 6 bases, with 22 bases between them. Per germline, CDR1 SGHTA and CDR2 FQGNSA. CDR3 length equals 17 residues. V gene TRBV7-2 combines with J gene TRBJ2-4, with D perhaps being TRBD1 or TRBD2 (6 bases each). The sequence came from a young man who received the YFV17D yellow fever vaccine. This material consisted of PBMCs, taken 15 days after the yellow fever booster vaccination. CDR3 coding DNA: TGTGCCAGCAGCTGGGGGCCTGGGGGGACCCGAACAAACATTCAGTACTTC. Translation: CASSWGPGGTRTNIQYF.